This TCR beta chain was found in a study of cytomegalovirus exposure and HLA in healthy donors. The trim removed 0 bases at V and 7 bases at J, leaving 5 bases unmatched. The CDR3 has 14 amino acids. Germline V gene lookup returns CDR1 SGDLS and CDR2 YYNGEE. A few counts support this clone. Primers for the PCR totalled 60 Vbeta and 13 Jbeta. Assay: immunoSEQ multiplex PCR; the TCRdb copy retains only in-frame clones and omits some. Of about 120,000 clones in the sample, approximately 17% were seen once. The rearrangement uses TRBV9 and TRBJ1-1, with TRBD1 matching over 8 bases. The material sequenced was PBMCs. The receptor comes from a female donor in good health and CMV-seropositive. CDR3 nucleotides: TGTGCCAGCAGCGTAGAGCCACAGGGGGTTGAAGCTTTCTTT. This gives the protein CASSVEPQGVEAFF.